The entry that follows covers one TCR beta chain sequence. The target antigen is unknown. The libraries of TRB cDNA were constructed through 5' RACE using UMI labels. TCRdb reprocessed the 5' RACE reads and keeps a single row for each CDR3 protein, giving no DNA. This sample's table has some 130,000 distinct CDR3 sequences. The sample belongs to a study of CXCR3-negative and CXCR3-positive naive CD8 T cells. Study as a whole: Some 140 million TRB reads were obtained in total, which works out to about 1.5 +/- 0.3 million per library.

Overall study findings and caveats: CD5 surface expression was similar among naive subsets, and TCR strength was estimated by inference from TRB CDR3 properties.

The CDR3 is 13 amino acids. CDR1 MDHEN and CDR2 SYDVKM come from the germline V gene. V gene TRBV28 combines with J gene TRBJ1-1; TCRdb names TRBD1, which stays unverified in the absence of DNA. This TCR derives from a human donor in good health. Some clones in this sample may be carry-over from other donors' samples. Input material: naive CXCR3- CD8+ T cells from blood. The subset here: CD45RO-CCR7+CD27+CD95- naive CD8+ T cells lacking CXCR3 (TNR3-). CDR3 sequence: CASSFPRGLGAFF.